Reported below is one T cell receptor (beta chain). These data belong to a study of blood T cell repertoires in COVID-19. This CDR3 spans 16 amino acids. Germline CDR1 MDHEN, CDR2 SYDVKM. Trimming cost V 7 bases and J 1 base; bases outside gene matches: 11. Assay: immunoSEQ multiplex PCR; the TCRdb copy retains only in-frame clones and omits some. This sample has roughly 160,000 clones, with roughly 80% found just once. The origin of this receptor is a man aged 50-59 years who had recovered from COVID-19. The rearrangement joins TRBV28 to TRBJ2-3, with 7 bases fitting TRBD1. What was sequenced was PBMCs or T cells enriched from blood (not recorded which). The CDR3, as DNA: TGTGCCAGCATACGTTCCGGGACAGCAGGCACAGATACGCAGTATTTT. Encoded protein: CASIRSGTAGTDTQYF.